These 8 T cell receptor beta chains were sequenced from one sample in a study of T-cell memory formation after mild COVID-19. In TCRdb, the 5' RACE reads were re-called with MiXCR into one record per CDR3 protein. Of 150,000 to 200,000 distinct CDR3 sequences listed, about 22% are singletons. The sequencing sample was made of PBMCs or a T cell subset sorted from them (not recorded which). These receptors were taken from an adult woman who had mild COVID-19 (a few samples of this study predate the infection). Cell type and time point are not known.

In this sample, this clonotype turned up a few times. The chain links TRBV5-1 to TRBJ1-1; 7 bases map to TRBD1. The J segment lost 0 bases and the V segment lost 3 bases, leaving 2 bases of the junction unmatched. The germline V gene has CDR1 SGHRS and CDR2 YFSETQ. The CDR3 runs to 14 residues. CDR3 protein: CASSSTGMNTEAFF. The CDR3, as DNA: TGCGCCAGCAGCTCGACAGGGATGAACACTGAAGCTTTCTTT.

The chain couples TRBV24-1 to TRBJ2-7, with 8 nucleotides matching TRBD1. Per germline, CDR1 KGHDR and CDR2 SFDVKD. The V gene end was trimmed by 4 bases and the J gene end by 3 bases; junction bases not matched to a gene: 10. There are 16 residues in the CDR3. This CDR3 is CATSDPRTGSGYEQYF. The CDR3 bases are TGTGCCACCAGTGACCCCAGGACAGGGTCGGGCTACGAGCAGTACTTC.

This clonotype came up a few times. J is TRBJ2-6 and V is TRBV7-3; 15 nucleotides line up with TRBD2. V was clipped by 4 bases and J by 1 base; unmatched bases: 8. The CDR3 loop spans 20 amino acids. Per the germline V gene, CDR1 is SGHTA and CDR2 is FQGTGA. This CDR3 reads CASSSGLAGGPGSGANVLTF. The CDR3 nucleotides read TGTGCCAGCAGCTCTGGACTAGCGGGAGGGCCCGGATCTGGGGCCAACGTCCTGACTTTC.

The rearrangement joins TRBV24-1 to TRBJ2-4, with D perhaps matching TRBD1 or TRBD2 (5 bases each). Germline CDR1 reads KGHDR; CDR2 reads SFDVKD. V lost 4 bases, J lost 9 bases, and 15 bases lay in between. The CDR3 length is 14 residues. DNA of the CDR3: TGTGCCACCAGTGAATCAGGGACGCGGAGCATTCAGTACTTC. The encoded protein is CATSESGTRSIQYF.

This clonotype has a handful of counts. The V call is TRBV12-3 or TRBV12-4, the J call TRBJ2-7; D could derive from TRBD1 or TRBD2 (6 bases each). V lost 3 bases and J 2 bases, leaving 14 bases between the germline ends. This CDR3 has 15 residues. DNA for the CDR3: TGTGCCAGCAGTTTGGGGGGCGGAATAACCTACGAGCAGTACTTC. It codes for CASSLGGGITYEQYF.

This clonotype was seen many times. The chain links TRBV4-1 to TRBJ1-2; TRBD1 matches at 11 bases. After removal of 0 bases from V and 5 bases from J, the junction contained 5 bases not matched to a gene. The CDR3 has 16 residues. CDR1 MGHRA and CDR2 YSYEKL come from the germline V gene. The CDR3 reads CASSQDQGTGGYGYTF. CDR3 bases: TGCGCCAGCAGCCAAGATCAGGGGACAGGGGGATATGGCTACACCTTC.

This chain joins TRBV2 and TRBJ2-4; D is unclear. The length of the CDR3 is 19 residues. The V and J ends lost 4 bases and 0 bases respectively, with 22 bases between them. The germline CDR1 and CDR2 sequences are SNHLY and FYNNEI. This CDR3 is CASSAAFSAILLAKNIQYF. CDR3 DNA: TGTGCCAGCAGTGCTGCTTTTTCTGCCATTCTTCTAGCCAAAAACATTCAGTACTTC.

The genes are TRBV20-1 and TRBJ2-2; D might be TRBD1 (6 bases). The CDR3 extends over 14 amino acids. Deletions cut 3 bases from V and 1 base from J, with 9 bases between. The germline CDR1 and CDR2 sequences are DFQATT and SNEGSKA (reference sequence). The CDR3: CSASRTVNTGELFF. DNA for the CDR3: TGCAGTGCTAGCCGGACAGTGAACACCGGGGAGCTGTTTTTT.